One sample yielded the 5 T cell receptor beta chains listed below, sequenced in a study of cytomegalovirus exposure and HLA in healthy donors. PCR amplification relied on 60 Vbeta primers (plus 13 Jbeta primers). TCRdb's copy holds only in-frame clones and misses some; the assay was immunoSEQ multiplex PCR. In the table there are 55,000 to 70,000 clones, 80% of which are singletons. Specimen: PBMCs. These receptors were taken from a middle-aged woman in good health and CMV-seronegative.

The gene calls are TRBV28 and TRBJ2-7, with D possibly being TRBD2 (7 bases). The CDR3 is 15 amino acids. From germline, CDR1 is MDHEN and CDR2 SYDVKM. The ends were cut back, 7 bases at V and 1 base at J, with 17 bases in the middle. The CDR3 bases are TGTGCCAGCACTCAAGGGGGGGAGGGGTCCTACGAGCAGTACTTC. It codes for CASTQGGEGSYEQYF.

J is TRBJ2-6 and V is TRBV9; TRBD2 matches at 7 bases. The V gene's germline CDR1 is SGDLS and CDR2 YYNGEE. The CDR3 is made up of 19 amino acids. Unmatched junction bases numbered 10, after V lost 1 base and J lost 0 bases. The CDR3 reads CASSVPEAGVGSGANVLTF. DNA for the CDR3: TGTGCCAGCAGCGTACCGGAGGCGGGAGTGGGCTCTGGGGCCAACGTCCTGACTTTC. Filled out from reference TRBV9 and TRBJ2-6, the complete variable domain reads DSGVTQTPKHLITATGQRVTLRCSPRSGDLSVYWYQQSLDQGLQFLIQYYNGEERAKGNILERFSAQQFPDLHSELNLSSLELGDSALYFCASSVPEAGVGSGANVLTFGAGSRLTVL.

This chain links TRBV19 with TRBJ1-5; tentatively, D is TRBD1 (5 bases). This CDR3 is built from 15 residues. The ends were cut back, 3 bases at V and 4 bases at J, with 13 bases in the middle. Germline values: CDR1 LNHDA, CDR2 SQIVND (reference sequence). As DNA, the CDR3 is TGTGCCAGTAGTATCCCTAAAGGACATAATCAGCCCCAGCATTTT. It yields the protein CASSIPKGHNQPQHF.

The chain combines TRBV18 with TRBJ1-4; TRBD1 agrees at 9 bases. The trim removed 5 bases at V and 5 bases at J, leaving 3 bases unmatched. CDR1 KGHSH and CDR2 LQKENI come from the germline V gene. The CDR3 loop spans 14 amino acids. CDR3 nucleotides: TGTGCCAGCTCAGTTGGACAGGGGAATGAAAAACTGTTTTTT. This sequence encodes CASSVGQGNEKLFF.

The rearrangement links TRBV29-1 to TRBJ2-1; D not resolved. CDR1 is SQVTM and CDR2 is ANQGSEA in the germline V gene. V lost 4 bases, J lost 3 bases, and 13 bases lay in between. This CDR3 has 14 residues. The CDR3 DNA sequence: TGCAGCGTTGTGGGCACGACGTACTACAATGAGCAGTTCTTC. The encoded protein is CSVVGTTYYNEQFF.